A selection of T cell receptor beta chains follows, all from one sample in a study of technical replicates of blood from several donors. TCRdb's copy holds only in-frame clones and misses some; the assay was immunoSEQ multiplex PCR. The data contain 80,000 to 100,000 clones, roughly 95% of them singletons. The sequencing sample was made of T cells isolated from PBMCs. These receptors were taken from a human donor in good health. Both conserved end residues are part of each CDR3. The D gene is left open where the match is weak. Size is omitted from some rows. Given values are once, few, many or a class for expanded clones.

size,J,D,V,DNA,CDR3
-,TRBJ2-3,-,TRBV30,TGTGCCTGGAGTGACCCCTTTCGAGGAGATACGCAGTATTTT,CAWSDPFRGDTQYF
once,TRBJ1-1,-,TRBV9,TGTGCCAGCAGCGTGAAAGGGGTATGGGTACACACTGAAGCTTTCTTT,CASSVKGVWVHTEAFF
-,TRBJ2-7,-,TRBV7-2,TGTGCCAGCAGCTTATATCCTACAGCCGAGCAGTACTTC,CASSLYPTAEQYF
-,TRBJ1-1,-,TRBV6-1,TGTGCCAGCAGTGGAAGGGGTTCCACTGAAGCTTTCTTT,CASSGRGSTEAFF
-,TRBJ2-4,-,TRBV5-1,TGCGCCAGCAGCCCGACCGGGACAAGCAAAAACATTCAGTACTTC,CASSPTGTSKNIQYF
-,TRBJ1-1,-,TRBV28,TGTGCCAGCAGTTGGGGAGCTGTGAACACTGAAGCTTTCTTT,CASSWGAVNTEAFF
-,TRBJ2-1,TRBD1,TRBV19,TGTGCCAGTAGTGCTCCGGGACAGGGGGCATATGAGCAGTTCTTC,CASSAPGQGAYEQFF
-,TRBJ1-4,TRBD1,TRBV19,TGTGCCAGTAGTCCAGAACTCAGGGGGCCGTATGAAAAACTGTTTTTT,CASSPELRGPYEKLFF
-,TRBJ2-1,-,TRBV7-3,TGTGCCAGCAGCTTTAGAGAGAATGAGCAGTTCTTC,CASSFRENEQFF
once,TRBJ2-7,-,TRBV29-1,TGCAGCGTTGGGCAGGGCGGCTTC,CSVGQGGF
-,TRBJ2-7,-,TRBV4-1,TGCGCCAGCAGCCAAGGTCTGCGGTCCCACGAGCAGTACTTC,CASSQGLRSHEQYF
-,TRBJ2-3,TRBD2,TRBV27,TGTGCCAGCAGGCGGAGGGCGGGAGGTACAGATACGCAGTATTTT,CASRRRAGGTDTQYF
-,TRBJ2-3,-,TRBV6-1,TGTGCCAGCAGTGAAGCGCCGGGCACAGATACGCAGTATTTT,CASSEAPGTDTQYF
-,TRBJ2-7,-,TRBV28,TGTGCCAGCAGTTCGTCTGCTAGCGTACTCTACGAGCAGTACTTC,CASSSSASVLYEQYF
-,TRBJ1-4,TRBD1,TRBV6-5,TGTGCCAGCAGTTACGTGGGGACAGGGGAAAAACTGTTTTTT,CASSYVGTGEKLFF
-,TRBJ2-3,TRBD1,TRBV13,TGTGCCAGCAGATACCGGGACAGGGGTGAGACAGATACGCAGTATTTT,CASRYRDRGETDTQYF
-,TRBJ1-2,TRBD1,TRBV18,TGTGCCAGCCTAGGGGGCAGTGGCTACACCTTC,CASLGGSGYTF
-,TRBJ2-1,-,TRBV30,TGTGCCTGGAGTGTACTTAGTTCCTCCTACAATGAGCAGTTCTTC,CAWSVLSSSYNEQFF
-,TRBJ1-1,-,TRBV27,TGTGCCAGCAGTTTATCTCGGGGAGGTGAAGCTTTCTTT,CASSLSRGGEAFF
-,TRBJ1-1,-,TRBV28,TGTGCCAGCCTGGCTTACAACACTGAAGCTTTCTTT,CASLAYNTEAFF
-,TRBJ1-2,-,TRBV9,TGTGCCAGCAGCGTAGATGTGATCCAGGGCTACACCTTC,CASSVDVIQGYTF
once,TRBJ1-5,-,TRBV7-2,TGTGCCAGCAGCACTTTGGGGGGGCCAGGGACCCAGCATTTT,CASSTLGGPGTQHF
-,TRBJ1-3,-,TRBV11-2,TGTGCCAGCAGGCAGGCAGAAACTGGAAACACCATATATTTT,CASRQAETGNTIYF
-,TRBJ1-1,-,TRBV5-1,TGCGCCAGCAGCTTTCAGGCTGGCGCTGAAGCTTTCTTT,CASSFQAGAEAFF
-,TRBJ1-5,TRBD1,TRBV27,TGTGCCAGCAGTTTATTCTTTCGACAGGGATGGAAAAGCAATCAGCCCCAGCATTTT,CASSLFFRQGWKSNQPQHF
-,TRBJ2-7,TRBD1,TRBV6-5,TGTGCCAGCAGTGCCACCGGGACAGGGAAGTACGAGCAGTACTTC,CASSATGTGKYEQYF
-,TRBJ2-7,-,TRBV5-1,TGCGCCAGCAGTGTATGGTCTGGAGGGCCCTACGAGCAGTACTTC,CASSVWSGGPYEQYF
-,TRBJ2-1,-,TRBV19,TGTGCCAGTAGCACACAGTACAATGAGCAGTTCTTC,CASSTQYNEQFF
once,TRBJ2-7,-,TRBV9,TGTGCCAGCAGCCCAGGGGAAGGCTACGAGCAGTACTTC,CASSPGEGYEQYF
-,TRBJ1-3,-,TRBV15,TGTGCCACCAGCAAGGGGAGGAACTCTGGAAACACCATATATTTT,CATSKGRNSGNTIYF
-,TRBJ2-3,-,TRBV12-5,TGTGCTAGTGGTTTGTCGCGGACGGGAGGCACAGATACGCAGTATTTT,CASGLSRTGGTDTQYF
-,TRBJ2-1,TRBD1,TRBV10-3,TGTGCCATCAGTGAGGCAGGGGGCGCTCGGAATGAGCAGTTCTTC,CAISEAGGARNEQFF
once,TRBJ1-2,-,TRBV7-3,TGTGCCAGCAGCTTAACTCTATCGCGCGGCTACACCTTC,CASSLTLSRGYTF
-,TRBJ2-3,-,TRBV9,TGTGCCAGCAGCGCCCCTCGAGATACGCAGTATTTT,CASSAPRDTQYF
-,TRBJ2-7,TRBD1,TRBV5-1,TGCGCCAGCAGCTTCGGGACAGACTACGAGCAGTACTTC,CASSFGTDYEQYF
-,TRBJ1-2,-,TRBV6-6,TGTGCCAGCACCCTCTCAATGGACATCGATGGCTACACCTTC,CASTLSMDIDGYTF
-,TRBJ1-2,TRBD1,TRBV27,TGTGCCAGCAGTTTAGCCAAAGAGACAGGGGAAAATGGCTACACCTTC,CASSLAKETGENGYTF
-,TRBJ2-5,-,TRBV7-2,TGTGCCAGCAGCTTAGTATCGTTCCAAGAGACCCAGTACTTC,CASSLVSFQETQYF
few,TRBJ2-7,TRBD2,TRBV5-4,TGTGCCAGCAGCAGGACTAGCGGGAACCCCCCCGAGCAGTACTTC,CASSRTSGNPPEQYF
once,TRBJ2-6,-,TRBV2,TGTGCCTCCAGGGAACTTTCTGGGGCCAACGTCCTGACTTTC,CASRELSGANVLTF
-,TRBJ1-1,-,TRBV10-3,TGTGCCATCAGTGAGGGGGAGGTAACTGAAGCTTTCTTT,CAISEGEVTEAFF